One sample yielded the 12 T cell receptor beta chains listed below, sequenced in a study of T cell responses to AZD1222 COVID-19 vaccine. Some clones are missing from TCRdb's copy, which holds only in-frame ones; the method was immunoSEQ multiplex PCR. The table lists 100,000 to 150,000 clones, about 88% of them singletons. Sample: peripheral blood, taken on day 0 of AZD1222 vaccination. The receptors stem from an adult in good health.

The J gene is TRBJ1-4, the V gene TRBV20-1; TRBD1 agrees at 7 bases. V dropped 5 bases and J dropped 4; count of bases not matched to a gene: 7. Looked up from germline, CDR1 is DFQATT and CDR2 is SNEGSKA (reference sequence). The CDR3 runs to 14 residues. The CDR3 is CSAGEQGRNEKLFF. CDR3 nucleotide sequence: TGCAGTGCTGGTGAACAGGGGCGTAATGAAAAACTGTTTTTT.

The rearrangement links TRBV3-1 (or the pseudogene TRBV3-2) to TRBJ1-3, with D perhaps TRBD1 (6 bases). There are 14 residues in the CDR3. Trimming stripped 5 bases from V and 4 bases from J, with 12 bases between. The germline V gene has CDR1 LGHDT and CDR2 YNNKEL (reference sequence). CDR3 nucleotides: TGTGCCAGCAGCAATAACAGGGAGGGAAACACCATATATTTT. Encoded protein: CASSNNREGNTIYF.

CDR3 coding DNA: TGTGCCAGCAGTGGAAGCCTTGGACAGGGGGGATCCGCCTACGAGCAGTACTTC. It specifies CASSGSLGQGGSAYEQYF. The V and J genes are TRBV6-1 and TRBJ2-7; 10 bases map to TRBD1. Germline CDR1 reads MNHNS; CDR2 reads SASEGT. With 4 bases clipped from V and 2 bases from J, the junction kept 14 bases outside the gene matches. This CDR3 is 18 amino acids long.

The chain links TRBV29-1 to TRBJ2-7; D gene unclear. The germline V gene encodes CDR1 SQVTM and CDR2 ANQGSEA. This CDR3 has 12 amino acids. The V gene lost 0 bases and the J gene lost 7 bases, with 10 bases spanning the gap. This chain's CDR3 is CSVEENDEEQYF. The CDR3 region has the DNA TGCAGCGTTGAAGAGAATGACGAGGAGCAGTACTTC.

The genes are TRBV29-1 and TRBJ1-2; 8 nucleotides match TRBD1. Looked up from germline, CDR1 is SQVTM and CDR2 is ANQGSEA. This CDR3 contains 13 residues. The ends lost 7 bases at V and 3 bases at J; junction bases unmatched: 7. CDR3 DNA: TGCAGCGCTAGGACAGGGTTGGACTATGGCTACACCTTC. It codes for CSARTGLDYGYTF.

In nucleotides, the CDR3 is TGTGCCACCAGCAGAGATACCGCCGGGACAGGGGTTCGCTCCTACGAGCAGTACTTC. Translating gives CATSRDTAGTGVRSYEQYF. The V gene is TRBV15, the J gene TRBJ2-7; TRBD1 matches 10 bases. Germline V gene data show CDR1 as LNHNV and CDR2 as YYDKDF (reference sequence). This CDR3 is built from 19 residues. The J segment lost 0 bases and the V segment lost 0 bases, leaving 11 bases of the junction unmatched.

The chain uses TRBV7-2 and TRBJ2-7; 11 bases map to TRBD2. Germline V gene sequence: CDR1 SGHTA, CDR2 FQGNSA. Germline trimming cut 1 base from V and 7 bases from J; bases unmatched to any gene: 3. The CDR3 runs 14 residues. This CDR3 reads CASSLGIAGGEQYF. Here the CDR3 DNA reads TGTGCCAGCAGCTTAGGAATAGCGGGAGGGGAGCAGTACTTC.

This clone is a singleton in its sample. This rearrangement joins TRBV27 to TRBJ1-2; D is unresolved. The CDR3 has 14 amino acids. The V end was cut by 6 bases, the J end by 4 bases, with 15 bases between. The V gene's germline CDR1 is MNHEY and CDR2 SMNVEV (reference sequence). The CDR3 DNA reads TGTGCCAGCAGGCAGACATCCCCCGCCTATGGCTACACCTTC. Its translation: CASRQTSPAYGYTF.

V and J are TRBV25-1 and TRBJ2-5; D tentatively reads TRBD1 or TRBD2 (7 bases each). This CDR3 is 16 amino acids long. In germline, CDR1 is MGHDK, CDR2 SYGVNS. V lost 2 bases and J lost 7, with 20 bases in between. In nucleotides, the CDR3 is TGTGCCAGCAGTGAACCCATGGGAGGGGGCGCGGGGACCCAGTACTTC. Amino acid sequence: CASSEPMGGGAGTQYF. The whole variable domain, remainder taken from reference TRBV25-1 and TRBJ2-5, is EADIYQTPRYLVIGTGKKITLECSQTMGHDKMYWYQQDPGMELHLIHYSYGVNSTEKGDLSSESTVSRIRTEHFPLTLESARPSHTSQYLCASSEPMGGGAGTQYFGPGTRLLVL.

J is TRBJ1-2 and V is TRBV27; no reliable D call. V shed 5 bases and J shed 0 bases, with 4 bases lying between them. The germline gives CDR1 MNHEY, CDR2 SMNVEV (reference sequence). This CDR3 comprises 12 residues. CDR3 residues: CASSTSNYGYTF. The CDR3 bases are TGTGCCAGCAGTACCTCTAACTATGGCTACACCTTC.

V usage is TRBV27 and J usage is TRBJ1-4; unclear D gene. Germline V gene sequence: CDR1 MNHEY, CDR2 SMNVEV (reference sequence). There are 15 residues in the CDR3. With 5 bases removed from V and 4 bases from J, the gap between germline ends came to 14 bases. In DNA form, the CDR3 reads TGTGCCAGCAGTCCCTTGGTGGCGGTTAATGAAAAACTGTTTTTT. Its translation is CASSPLVAVNEKLFF.

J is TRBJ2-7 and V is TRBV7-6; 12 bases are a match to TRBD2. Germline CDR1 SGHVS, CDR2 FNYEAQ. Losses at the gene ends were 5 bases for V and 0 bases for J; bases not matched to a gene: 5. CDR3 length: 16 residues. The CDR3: CASSRLAGDLSYEQYF. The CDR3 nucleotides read TGTGCCAGCAGCAGACTAGCGGGAGATCTCTCCTACGAGCAGTACTTC. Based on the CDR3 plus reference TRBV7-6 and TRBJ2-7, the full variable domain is GAGVSQSPRYKVTKRGQDVALRCDPISGHVSLYWYRQALGQGPEFLTYFNYEAQQDKSGLPNDRFSAERPEGSISTLTIQRTEQRDSAMYRCASSRLAGDLSYEQYFGPGTRLTVT.